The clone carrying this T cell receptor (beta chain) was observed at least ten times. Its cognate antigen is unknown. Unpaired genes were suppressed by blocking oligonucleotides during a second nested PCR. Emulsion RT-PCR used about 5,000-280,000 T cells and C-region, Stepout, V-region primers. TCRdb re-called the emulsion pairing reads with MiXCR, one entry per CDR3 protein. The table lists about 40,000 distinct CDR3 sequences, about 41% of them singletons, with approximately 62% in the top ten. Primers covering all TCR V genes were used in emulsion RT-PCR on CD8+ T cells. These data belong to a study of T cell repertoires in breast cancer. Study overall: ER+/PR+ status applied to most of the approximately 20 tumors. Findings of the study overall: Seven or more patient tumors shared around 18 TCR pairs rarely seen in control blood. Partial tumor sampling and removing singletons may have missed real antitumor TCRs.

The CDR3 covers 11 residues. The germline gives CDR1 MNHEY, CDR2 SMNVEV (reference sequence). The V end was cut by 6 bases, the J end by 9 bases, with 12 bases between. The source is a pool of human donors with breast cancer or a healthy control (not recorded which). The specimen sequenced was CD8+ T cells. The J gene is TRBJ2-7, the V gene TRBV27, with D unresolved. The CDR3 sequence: CASRVNKGQYF. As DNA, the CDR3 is TGTGCCAGCAGGGTAAATAAGGGGCAGTACTTC.